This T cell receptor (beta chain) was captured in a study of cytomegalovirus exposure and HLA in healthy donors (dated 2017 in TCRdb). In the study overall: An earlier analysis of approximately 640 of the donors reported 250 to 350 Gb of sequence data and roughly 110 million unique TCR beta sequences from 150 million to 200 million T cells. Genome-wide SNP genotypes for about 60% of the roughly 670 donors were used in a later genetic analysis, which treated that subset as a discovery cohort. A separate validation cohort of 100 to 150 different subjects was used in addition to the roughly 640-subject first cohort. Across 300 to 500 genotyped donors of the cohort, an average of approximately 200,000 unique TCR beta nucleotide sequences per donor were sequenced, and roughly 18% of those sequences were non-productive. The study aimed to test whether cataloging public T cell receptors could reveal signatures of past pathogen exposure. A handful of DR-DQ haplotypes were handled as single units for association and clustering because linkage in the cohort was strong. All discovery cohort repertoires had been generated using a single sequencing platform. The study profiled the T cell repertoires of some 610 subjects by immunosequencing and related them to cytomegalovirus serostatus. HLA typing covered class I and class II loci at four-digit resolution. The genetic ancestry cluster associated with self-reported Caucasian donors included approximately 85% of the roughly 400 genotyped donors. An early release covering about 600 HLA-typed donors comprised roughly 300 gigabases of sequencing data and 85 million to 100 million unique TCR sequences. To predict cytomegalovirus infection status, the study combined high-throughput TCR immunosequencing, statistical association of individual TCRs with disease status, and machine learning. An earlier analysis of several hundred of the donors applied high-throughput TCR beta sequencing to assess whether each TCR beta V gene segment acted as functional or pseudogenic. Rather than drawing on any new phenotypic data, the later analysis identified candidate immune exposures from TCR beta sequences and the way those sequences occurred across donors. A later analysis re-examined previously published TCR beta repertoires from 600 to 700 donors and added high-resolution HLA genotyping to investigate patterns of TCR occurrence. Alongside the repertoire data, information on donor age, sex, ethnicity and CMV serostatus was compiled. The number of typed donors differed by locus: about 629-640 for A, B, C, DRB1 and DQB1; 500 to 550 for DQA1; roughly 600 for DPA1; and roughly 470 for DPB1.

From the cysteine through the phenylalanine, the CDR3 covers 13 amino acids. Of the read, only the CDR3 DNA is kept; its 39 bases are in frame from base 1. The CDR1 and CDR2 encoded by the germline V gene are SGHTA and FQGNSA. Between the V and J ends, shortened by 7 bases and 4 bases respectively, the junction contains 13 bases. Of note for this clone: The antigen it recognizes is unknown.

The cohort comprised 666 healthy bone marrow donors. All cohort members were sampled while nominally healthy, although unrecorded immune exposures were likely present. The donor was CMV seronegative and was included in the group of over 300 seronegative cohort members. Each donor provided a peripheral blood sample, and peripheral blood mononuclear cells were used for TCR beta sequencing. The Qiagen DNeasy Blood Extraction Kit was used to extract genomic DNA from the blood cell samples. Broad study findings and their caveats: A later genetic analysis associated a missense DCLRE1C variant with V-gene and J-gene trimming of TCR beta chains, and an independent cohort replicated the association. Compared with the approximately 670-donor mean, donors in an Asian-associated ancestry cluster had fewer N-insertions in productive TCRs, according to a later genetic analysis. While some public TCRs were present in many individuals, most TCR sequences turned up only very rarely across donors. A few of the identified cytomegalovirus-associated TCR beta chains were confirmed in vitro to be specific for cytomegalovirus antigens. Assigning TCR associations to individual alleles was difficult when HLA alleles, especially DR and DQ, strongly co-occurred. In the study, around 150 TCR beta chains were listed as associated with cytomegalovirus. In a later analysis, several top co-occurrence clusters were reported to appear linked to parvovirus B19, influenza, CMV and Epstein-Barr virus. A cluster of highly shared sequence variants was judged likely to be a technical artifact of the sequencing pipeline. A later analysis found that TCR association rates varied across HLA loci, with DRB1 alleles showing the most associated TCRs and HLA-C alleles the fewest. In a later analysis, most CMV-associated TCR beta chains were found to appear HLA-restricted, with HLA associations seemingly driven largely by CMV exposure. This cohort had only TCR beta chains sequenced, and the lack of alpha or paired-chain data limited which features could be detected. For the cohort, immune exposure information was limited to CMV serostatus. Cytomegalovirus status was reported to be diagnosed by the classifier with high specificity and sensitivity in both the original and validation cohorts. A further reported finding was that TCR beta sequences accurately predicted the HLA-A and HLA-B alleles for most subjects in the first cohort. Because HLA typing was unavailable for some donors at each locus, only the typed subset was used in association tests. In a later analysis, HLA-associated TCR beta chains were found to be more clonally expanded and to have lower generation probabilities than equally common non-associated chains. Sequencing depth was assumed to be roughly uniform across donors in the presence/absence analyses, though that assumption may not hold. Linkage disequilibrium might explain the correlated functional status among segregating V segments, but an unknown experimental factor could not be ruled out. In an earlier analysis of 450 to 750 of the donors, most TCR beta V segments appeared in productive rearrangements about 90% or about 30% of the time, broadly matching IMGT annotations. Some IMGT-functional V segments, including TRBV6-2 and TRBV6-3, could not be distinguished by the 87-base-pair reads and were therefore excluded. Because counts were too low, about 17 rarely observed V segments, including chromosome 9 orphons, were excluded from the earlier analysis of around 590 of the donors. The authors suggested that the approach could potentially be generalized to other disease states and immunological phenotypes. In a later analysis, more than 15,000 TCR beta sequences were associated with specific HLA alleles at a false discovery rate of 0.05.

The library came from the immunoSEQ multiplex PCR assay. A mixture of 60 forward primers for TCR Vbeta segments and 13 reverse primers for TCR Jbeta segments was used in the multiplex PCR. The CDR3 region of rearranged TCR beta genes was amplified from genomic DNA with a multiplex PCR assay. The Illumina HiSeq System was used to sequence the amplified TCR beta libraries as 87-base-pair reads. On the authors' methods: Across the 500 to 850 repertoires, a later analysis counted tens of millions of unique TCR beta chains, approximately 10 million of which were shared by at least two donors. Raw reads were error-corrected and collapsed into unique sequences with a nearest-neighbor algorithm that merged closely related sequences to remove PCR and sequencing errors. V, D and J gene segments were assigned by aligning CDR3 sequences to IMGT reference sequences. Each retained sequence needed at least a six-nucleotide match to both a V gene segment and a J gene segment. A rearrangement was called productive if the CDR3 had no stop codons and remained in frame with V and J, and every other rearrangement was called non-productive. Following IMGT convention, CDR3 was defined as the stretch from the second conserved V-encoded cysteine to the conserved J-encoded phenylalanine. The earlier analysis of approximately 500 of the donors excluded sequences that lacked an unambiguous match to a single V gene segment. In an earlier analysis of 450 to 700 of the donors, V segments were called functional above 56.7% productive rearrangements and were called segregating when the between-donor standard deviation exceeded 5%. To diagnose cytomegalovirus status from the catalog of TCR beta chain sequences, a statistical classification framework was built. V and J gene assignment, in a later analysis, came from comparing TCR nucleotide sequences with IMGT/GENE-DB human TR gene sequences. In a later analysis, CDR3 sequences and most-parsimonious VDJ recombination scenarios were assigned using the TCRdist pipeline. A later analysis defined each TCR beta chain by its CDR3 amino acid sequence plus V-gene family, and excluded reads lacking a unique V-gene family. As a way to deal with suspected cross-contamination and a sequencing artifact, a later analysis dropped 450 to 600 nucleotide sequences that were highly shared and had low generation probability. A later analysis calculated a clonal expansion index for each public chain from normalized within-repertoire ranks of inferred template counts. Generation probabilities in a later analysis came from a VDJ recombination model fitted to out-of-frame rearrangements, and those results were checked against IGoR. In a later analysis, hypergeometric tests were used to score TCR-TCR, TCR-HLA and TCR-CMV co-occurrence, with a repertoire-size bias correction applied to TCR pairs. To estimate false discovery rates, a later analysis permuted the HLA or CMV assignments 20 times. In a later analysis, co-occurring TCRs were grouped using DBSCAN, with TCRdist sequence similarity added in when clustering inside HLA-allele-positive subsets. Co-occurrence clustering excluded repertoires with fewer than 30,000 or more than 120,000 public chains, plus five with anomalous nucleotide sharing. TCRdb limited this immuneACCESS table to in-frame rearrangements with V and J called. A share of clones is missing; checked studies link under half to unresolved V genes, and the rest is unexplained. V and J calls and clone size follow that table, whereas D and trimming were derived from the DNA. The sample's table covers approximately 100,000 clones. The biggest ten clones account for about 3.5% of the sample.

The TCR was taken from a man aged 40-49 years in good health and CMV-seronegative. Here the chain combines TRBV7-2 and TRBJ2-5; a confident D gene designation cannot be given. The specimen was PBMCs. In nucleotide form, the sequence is TGTGCCAGCAAGCCCCGAATCCCAGAGACCCAGTACTTC. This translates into CASKPRIPETQYF.